This TCR beta chain emerged from a study of early T cells in non-severe SARS-CoV-2 infection. Study at large: The study sequenced bulk RNA from unsorted whole blood, with chains unpaired. Broader study findings: Matching results from VDJdb favored anti-spike CD8 responses, leaving private and CD4 specificities undetected.

Deletions cut 0 bases from V and 6 bases from J, with 9 bases between. The CDR3 totals 13 residues. Germline V gene data show CDR1 as SGHAT and CDR2 as FQDESV (reference sequence). In this sample, this clonotype turned up a few times. No antigen is known for it. As part of library construction, unique molecular identifiers were attached to individual cDNA molecules. TCRdb recomputed calls from the 5' RACE reads with MiXCR, one row per CDR3 protein. The sample shows 95,000 to 150,000 distinct CDR3 sequences, more than 12% of them seen only once. The TCR originated in an adult who was a healthcare worker with PCR-confirmed SARS-CoV-2 infection or an uninfected control (not recorded which). The sequencing input was whole blood. The chain is built from TRBV11-1 and TRBJ2-7; D gene ambiguous. CDR3 in DNA: TGTGCCAGCAGCTTAGCGCGAAGAGGCGAGCAGTACTTC. It translates to CASSLARRGEQYF.